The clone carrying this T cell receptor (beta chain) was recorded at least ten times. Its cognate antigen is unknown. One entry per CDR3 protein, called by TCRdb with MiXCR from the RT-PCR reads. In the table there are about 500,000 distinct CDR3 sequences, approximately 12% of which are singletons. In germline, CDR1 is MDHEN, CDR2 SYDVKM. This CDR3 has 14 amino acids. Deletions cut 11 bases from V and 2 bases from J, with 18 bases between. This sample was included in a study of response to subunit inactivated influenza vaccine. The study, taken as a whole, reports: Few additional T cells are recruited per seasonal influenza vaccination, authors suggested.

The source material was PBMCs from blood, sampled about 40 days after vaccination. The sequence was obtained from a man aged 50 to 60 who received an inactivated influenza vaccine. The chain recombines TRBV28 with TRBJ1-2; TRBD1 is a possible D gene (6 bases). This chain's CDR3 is CASTPGAGNYGYTF. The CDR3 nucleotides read TGTGCCTCCACACCAGGGGCCGGCAACTATGGCTACACCTTC.